The clone carrying this T cell receptor beta chain showed up just a few times. The antigen remains unidentified. This sample was taken from a study of early T cells in non-severe SARS-CoV-2 infection. Study information: Chains were unpaired, as sequencing was done on bulk RNA from unsorted whole blood.

Germline V gene data show CDR1 as SQVTM and CDR2 as ANQGSEA. The CDR3 is made up of 14 amino acids. V lost 2 bases to trimming and J lost 1 base, with 11 bases between them. The study, taken as a whole, reports: The study's VDJdb matching favored anti-spike CD8 responses and missed private and CD4 specificities.

The TCR library protocol attached unique molecular identifiers to the individual cDNA molecules. From the 5' RACE reads, TCRdb called clonotypes with MiXCR, one entry per CDR3 protein. The sample includes approximately 45,000 distinct CDR3 sequences, around 9.9% of them seen just once. The chain recombines TRBV29-1 with TRBJ1-1; D perhaps matches TRBD1 (5 bases). This receptor was obtained from an adult who was a healthcare worker with PCR-confirmed SARS-CoV-2 infection or an uninfected control (not recorded which). The sequenced material came from whole blood. The CDR3 DNA follows: TGCAGCGTTGAAATTGTAGACAGGAACACTGAAGCTTTCTTT. It encodes CSVEIVDRNTEAFF.